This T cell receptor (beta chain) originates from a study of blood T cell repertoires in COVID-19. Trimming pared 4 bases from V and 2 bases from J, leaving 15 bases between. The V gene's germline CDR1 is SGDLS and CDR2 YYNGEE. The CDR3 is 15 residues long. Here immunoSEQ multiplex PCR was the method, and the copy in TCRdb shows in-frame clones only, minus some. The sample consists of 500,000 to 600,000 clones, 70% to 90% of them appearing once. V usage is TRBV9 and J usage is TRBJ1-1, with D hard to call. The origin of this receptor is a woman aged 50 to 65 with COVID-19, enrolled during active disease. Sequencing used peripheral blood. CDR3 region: CASSPSSSLNTEAFF. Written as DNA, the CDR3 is TGTGCCAGCAGCCCATCCTCAAGCCTCAACACTGAAGCTTTCTTT.